The TCR beta chain under discussion was sequenced for a study of cytomegalovirus exposure and HLA in healthy donors. It was the approximately 110-subject validation cohort, separate from the approximately 620-subject first cohort, to which the donors belonged. Assay used: immunoSEQ multiplex PCR; TCRdb lists only in-frame clones, some missing. Of 200,000 to 250,000 clones listed, 88% are singletons. Remarks on this clone: Its antigen is not known.

The CDR3 consists of 16 residues. CDR1 SNHLY and CDR2 FYNNEI come from the germline V gene. V was pared by 3 bases and J by 2 bases, with 8 bases of the junction left unmatched. Study observations and caveats: A few of the chains that were CMV-associated were confirmed in vitro to be specific for CMV antigens.

Sequencing was performed on PBMCs. This chain uses TRBV2 with TRBJ2-5, with 8 bases aligning to TRBD1. This sequence originates from a woman between 18 and 29 years old in good health and CMV-seronegative. The CDR3 loop is CASSEQTGAGQETQYF. As DNA, the CDR3 is TGTGCCAGCAGTGAGCAGACAGGGGCCGGGCAAGAGACCCAGTACTTC.